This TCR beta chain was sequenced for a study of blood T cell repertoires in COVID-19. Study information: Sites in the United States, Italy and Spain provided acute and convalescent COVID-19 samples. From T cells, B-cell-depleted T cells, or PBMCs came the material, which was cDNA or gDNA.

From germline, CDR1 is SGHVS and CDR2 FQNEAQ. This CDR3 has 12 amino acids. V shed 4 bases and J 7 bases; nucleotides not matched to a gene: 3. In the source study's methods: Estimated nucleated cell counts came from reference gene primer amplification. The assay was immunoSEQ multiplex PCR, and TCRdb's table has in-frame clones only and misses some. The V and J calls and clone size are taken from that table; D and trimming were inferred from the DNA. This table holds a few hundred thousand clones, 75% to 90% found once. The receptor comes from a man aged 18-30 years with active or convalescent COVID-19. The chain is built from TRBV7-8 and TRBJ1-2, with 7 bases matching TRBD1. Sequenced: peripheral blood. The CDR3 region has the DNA TGTGCCAGCAGCTCAGGGGGTTTTGGCTACACCTTC. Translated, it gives CASSSGGFGYTF.